The 24 T cell receptor beta chains below all came from one sample that was sequenced in a study of T-cell memory formation after mild COVID-19. TCRdb re-called the 5' RACE reads with MiXCR, one entry per CDR3 protein. The table records hundreds of thousands of distinct CDR3 sequences, less than 9.5% of them present only once. The sequencing sample was made of PBMCs or a T cell subset sorted from them (not recorded which). Receptors were obtained from a young man who had mild COVID-19 (a few samples of this study predate the infection). Cell type and time point are not known.

The CDR3 sequence is CASSQVPGLADLSNQPQHF. As DNA, the CDR3 is TGTGCCAGCAGCCAAGTCCCGGGACTCGCCGATCTTAGCAATCAGCCCCAGCATTTT. V gene TRBV6-2 or TRBV6-3 combines with J gene TRBJ1-5, with a possible D match to TRBD1 (5 bases). With 6 bases removed from V and 0 bases from J, the gap between germline ends came to 24 bases. The CDR3 runs to 19 residues. Germline CDR1 and CDR2: MNHEY and SVGEGT.

The table lists this clonotype with a few counts. The chain employs TRBV12-3 or TRBV12-4 and TRBJ2-2; unclear D gene. V shed 5 bases and J shed 8 bases, with 6 bases lying between them. This CDR3 spans 11 amino acids. This chain's CDR3 is CASSPAGELFF. DNA for the CDR3: TGTGCCAGCAGTCCGGCTGGGGAGCTGTTTTTT.

This clonotype showed up many times. The chain combines TRBV7-8 with TRBJ2-3, with D perhaps TRBD1 or TRBD2 (7 bases each). The CDR3 loop spans 16 amino acids. The germline V and J ends were trimmed by 4 bases and 4 bases, with 18 bases remaining between them. Germline V CDR1 and CDR2: SGHVS, FQNEAQ. The CDR3 loop reads CASSSSRGGPADTQYF. DNA for the CDR3: TGTGCCAGCAGCTCCAGCAGGGGGGGTCCCGCAGATACGCAGTATTTT.

This clonotype was seen a handful of times. V gene TRBV5-5 combines with J gene TRBJ1-1; no definite D call. The CDR3 has 15 residues. V lost 2 bases, J lost 0 bases, and 11 bases lay in between. Germline CDR1 and CDR2: SGHKS and YYEKEE (reference sequence). The CDR3 nucleotides are TGTGCCAGCAGCTTTTGGCAGGCCTTGAACACTGAAGCTTTCTTT. Its protein is CASSFWQALNTEAFF.

This clonotype was seen once. The rearrangement uses TRBV19 and TRBJ2-7; TRBD2 might be the D (5 bases). V was trimmed by 4 bases and J by 4 bases, leaving 11 bases between them. CDR1 is LNHDA and CDR2 is SQIVND in the germline V gene (reference sequence). There are 13 residues in the CDR3. The DNA for the CDR3 is TGTGCCAGTAGTACCGCCCCGGGGTACGAGCAGTACTTC. This gives the protein CASSTAPGYEQYF.

The sample holds a few counts of this clonotype. The chain employs TRBV6-6 and TRBJ2-7; 8 bases are a match to TRBD2. Germline lookup yields CDR1 MNHNY and CDR2 SVGAGI (reference sequence). The CDR3 totals 13 residues. J gave up 6 bases and V 4 bases, and 5 bases lay outside the gene matches. DNA for the CDR3: TGTGCCAGCAGTTCCAGCGGGGGATCCGAGCAGTACTTC. As protein: CASSSSGGSEQYF.

V usage is TRBV20-1 and J usage is TRBJ2-6; 11 bases align to TRBD2. This CDR3 is 16 amino acids long. V was pared by 5 bases and J by 4 bases, with 7 bases of the junction left unmatched. The germline CDR1 and CDR2 sequences are DFQATT and SNEGSKA (reference sequence). In DNA, the CDR3 is TGCAGTGCTCGTAGCGGGGGGGCCCCCGGGGCCAACGTCCTGACTTTC. Translated: CSARSGGAPGANVLTF.

This clonotype was seen more than once but under ten times. The J gene is TRBJ1-1, the V gene TRBV19; D ambiguous. V was pared by 3 bases and J by 1 base, with 12 bases between. The CDR3 is 15 residues long. CDR1 LNHDA and CDR2 SQIVND come from the germline V gene (reference sequence). The CDR3 nucleotides are TGTGCCAGTAGTATTTTTGGCGCGGCGAACACTGAAGCTTTCTTT. Translation: CASSIFGAANTEAFF.

This clonotype turned up a few times. This chain connects TRBV20-1 to TRBJ1-6, with D tentatively TRBD1 (5 bases). Germline V gene lookup returns CDR1 DFQATT and CDR2 SNEGSKA (reference sequence). The CDR3 has 18 amino acids. V shed 3 bases and J shed 0 bases, with 18 bases lying between them. CDR3 nucleotide sequence: TGCAGTGCTAGGACCTCCGGGACGTTGAGCTCCTATAATTCACCCCTCCACTTT. Translating gives CSARTSGTLSSYNSPLHF.

The rearrangement uses TRBV20-1 and TRBJ2-7; either TRBD1 or TRBD2 may fit D (5 bases each). V was trimmed by 3 bases and J by 4 bases, leaving 10 bases between them. Germline CDR1 reads DFQATT; CDR2 reads SNEGSKA (reference sequence). CDR3 size: 12 residues. The CDR3 DNA follows: TGCAGTGCTAGCCGAGGGGTGTACGAGCAGTACTTC. The encoded protein is CSASRGVYEQYF.

This chain connects TRBV12-3 or TRBV12-4 to TRBJ1-2; D not certain. The length of the CDR3 is 13 residues. V was cut by 6 bases and J by 3 bases, with 11 bases left in between. The CDR3 sequence: CASSAPIHYGYTF. The CDR3 region has the DNA TGTGCCAGCAGCGCCCCAATCCACTATGGCTACACCTTC.

A few counts support this clonotype. This rearrangement joins TRBV7-2 to TRBJ2-1, with 10 bases matching TRBD2. Looked up from germline, CDR1 is SGHTA and CDR2 is FQGNSA. The CDR3 totals 16 residues. The trim removed 3 bases at V and 4 bases at J, leaving 6 bases unmatched. In nucleotides, the CDR3 is TGTGCCAGCAGCTTCTCTAGCGGGGGTGGTTACAATGAGCAGTTCTTC. Residues: CASSFSSGGGYNEQFF. Complete variable domain (other parts from reference TRBV7-2 and TRBJ2-1): GAGVSQSPSNKVTEKGKDVELRCDPISGHTALYWYRQSLGQGLEFLIYFQGNSAPDKSGLPSDRFSAERTGGSVSTLTIQRTQQEDSAVYLCASSFSSGGGYNEQFFGPGTRLTVL.

The chain carries TRBV12-3 or TRBV12-4 and TRBJ2-7, with TRBD2 matching over 10 bases. The CDR3 contains 13 residues. J lost 10 bases, V lost 6 bases, and 9 bases had no gene match. The DNA for the CDR3 is TGTGCCAGCAGCCGTAGCGGGGGGAATGATCAGTACTTC. Encoded protein: CASSRSGGNDQYF.

This clonotype was recorded a few times. This chain connects TRBV6-1 to TRBJ2-5; maybe TRBD2 (6 bases). The CDR3 runs to 17 residues. V lost 7 bases to trimming and J lost 1 base, with 22 bases between them. Germline CDR1 is MNHNS and CDR2 is SASEGT. The CDR3 region is CASNSLRGRRGQETQYF. In nucleotides, the CDR3 is TGTGCCAGCAATTCGCTCCGGGGGAGACGGGGCCAAGAGACCCAGTACTTC.

This clonotype appeared a few times. The chain has TRBV5-6 and TRBJ2-7, with D possibly TRBD2 on 5 matching bases. Trimming shortened V by 3 bases and J by 5 bases, and 15 bases separated the two germline ends. This CDR3 contains 14 residues. Germline loops: CDR1 SGHDT, CDR2 YYEEEE. The CDR3 is CASSSGLLRDEQYF. Written as DNA, the CDR3 is TGTGCCAGCAGCTCGGGCCTCCTGAGGGACGAGCAGTACTTC.

This clonotype has just a few counts. The rearrangement joins TRBV18 to TRBJ2-1; 8 nucleotides agree with TRBD1. V lost 6 bases and J lost 10; bases outside the gene matches: 5. The CDR3 runs 12 residues. CDR1 is KGHSH and CDR2 is LQKENI in the germline V gene. Here the CDR3 DNA reads TGTGCCAGCTCTGCGACAGGGGCCGAGCAGTTCTTC. Translation gives CASSATGAEQFF.

V gene TRBV3-1 combines with J gene TRBJ2-2; tentative D call: TRBD2 (5 bases). The CDR3 is 15 amino acids. V lost 5 bases, J lost 1 base, and 11 bases lay in between. In germline, CDR1 is LGHDT, CDR2 YNNKEL (reference sequence). CDR3 DNA: TGTGCCAGCAGCACTGGACTCCTGAACACCGGGGAGCTGTTTTTT. It yields the protein CASSTGLLNTGELFF.

This clonotype has a handful of counts. The CDR3 region is CASTQHTPQETQYF. The CDR3 bases are TGTGCCAGCACCCAGCACACGCCTCAAGAGACCCAGTACTTC. J is TRBJ2-5 and V is TRBV12-3 or TRBV12-4, with D hard to call. Trimming removed 7 bases at V and 2 bases at J, with 14 bases between. There are 14 residues in the CDR3.

Notes on this clonotype: A read error may be the cause here, since a much bigger clone is one base away. This chain links TRBV7-2 with TRBJ1-4, with D maybe TRBD1 (6 bases). There are 14 residues in the CDR3. Per germline, CDR1 SGHTA and CDR2 FQGNSA. V was cut by 4 bases and J by 6 bases, with 12 bases left in between. The DNA for the CDR3 is TGTGCCAGCAGCTATTCCAGGGGCTATGAAAAACTGTTTTTT. Translated, it gives CASSYSRGYEKLFF.

This clonotype was seen more than once but under ten times. V and J are TRBV12-3 or TRBV12-4 and TRBJ2-1, with TRBD2 identical over 8 bases. J lost 6 bases, V lost 10 bases, and 17 bases had no gene match. The CDR3 runs to 16 residues. The DNA for the CDR3 is TGTGCCACCCTAGGCCGGGGCCGCGGGGGGATCAATGAGCAGTTCTTC. Protein sequence: CATLGRGRGGINEQFF.

The chain employs TRBV12-3 or TRBV12-4 and TRBJ2-3; possible D gene TRBD2, 5 bases. The CDR3 sequence is 14 residues long. The V and J ends lost 7 bases and 2 bases respectively, with 13 bases between them. The CDR3 reads CASIEGLYTDTQYF. The CDR3 coding sequence is TGTGCCAGCATTGAAGGACTGTACACAGATACGCAGTATTTT.

This clonotype came up a few times. This rearrangement joins TRBV7-9 to TRBJ2-1; D is perhaps TRBD2 (5 bases). Deletions cut 3 bases from V and 12 bases from J, with 9 bases between. The CDR3 runs 11 residues. Germline CDR1 SEHNR, CDR2 FQNEAQ (reference sequence). The CDR3: CASSFLEGQFF. CDR3 DNA sequence: TGTGCCAGCAGCTTCTTAGAGGGGCAGTTCTTC.

The CDR3 protein is CASSVGTAGNTIYF. CDR3 DNA sequence: TGTGCCAGCAGCGTGGGAACAGCCGGAAACACCATATATTTT. The rearrangement uses TRBV9 and TRBJ1-3; D not resolved. CDR1 is SGDLS and CDR2 is YYNGEE in the germline V gene. The CDR3 spans 14 residues. Trimming stripped 2 bases from V and 4 bases from J, with 10 bases between.

The chain employs TRBV10-3 and TRBJ1-6, with 10 bases that match TRBD1. The CDR3 runs 15 residues. The V gene end was trimmed by 3 bases and the J gene end by 8 bases; junction bases not matched to a gene: 4. The germline gives CDR1 ENHRY, CDR2 SYGVKD. CDR3 nucleotides: TGTGCCATCAGTGATCGGGACAGGGGTTATTCACCCCTCCACTTT. The encoded protein is CAISDRDRGYSPLHF.